This entry lists 18 T cell receptor beta chains sequenced from one sample in a study of CD8+CD57+ T cells in acquired aplastic anemia (dated by TCRdb to 2016 to 2019). Patients chosen for sequencing had shown expansion of CD8+CD57+ cells by flow cytometry. Instrument used: Illumina HiSeq 2000. Profiling of TCR beta VDJ combinations and CDR3 sequences used genomic DNA as the template. The public reads were run again by TCRdb, first through fastp at Q25 and then through MiXCR, and only productive beta chains were kept. Entries that share a CDR3 protein sequence are merged under the most common genes and DNA. The sample table contains 150,000 to 200,000 distinct CDR3 sequences; only one count was recorded for about 64% of them. The ten largest clones represent under 60% of the sample. The specimen sequenced was sorted CD4+, CD8+, or CD8+CD57+ T cells (not recorded which) from PBMCs. The receptors here all came from a human donor with aplastic anemia.

This chain connects TRBV15 to TRBJ2-7; TRBD1 matches 8 bases. Per germline, CDR1 LNHNV and CDR2 YYDKDF (reference sequence). The CDR3 is 14 residues long. The trim removed 0 bases at V and 4 bases at J, leaving 2 bases unmatched. CDR3 DNA: TGTGCCACCAGCAGAGATCGGGACAGGTACGAGCAGTACTTC. Amino acid sequence: CATSRDRDRYEQYF.

DNA for the CDR3: TGTGCCAGCAGTTTTGGGACTAGTATCGATGAGCAGTTCTTC. Amino acid sequence: CASSFGTSIDEQFF. This chain links TRBV12-3 or TRBV12-4 with TRBJ2-1; 8 bases agree with TRBD2. The CDR3 covers 14 residues. V was pared by 3 bases and J by 8 bases, with 6 bases of the junction left unmatched.

V usage is TRBV7-3 and J usage is TRBJ1-2; a possible D gene is TRBD1 (5 bases). This CDR3 has 16 residues. CDR1 and CDR2 (germline): SGHTA, FQGTGA. Deletions cut 5 bases from V and 3 bases from J, with 19 bases between. CDR3 region: CASSDLGTGGDYGYTF. For the CDR3, the DNA is TGTGCCAGCAGCGACCTTGGGACGGGCGGGGACTATGGCTACACCTTC.

This chain connects TRBV29-1 to TRBJ2-5; D is possibly TRBD1 (6 bases). In germline, CDR1 is SQVTM, CDR2 ANQGSEA. V was cut by 1 base and J by 5 bases, with 20 bases left in between. The CDR3 length is 16 residues. This chain's CDR3 is CSVEGFPGQQGETQYF. The CDR3 nucleotides read TGCAGCGTTGAAGGCTTTCCGGGACAACAAGGGGAGACCCAGTACTTC.

The V call is TRBV7-6, the J call TRBJ1-4; the D gene is possibly TRBD1 (5 bases). CDR1 and CDR2 from the germline V gene are SGHVS and FNYEAQ. The V end was cut by 0 bases, the J end by 3 bases, with 11 bases between. The CDR3 length is 16 residues. CDR3 region: CASSLALQGSNEKLFF. CDR3 sequence (DNA): TGTGCCAGCAGCTTAGCGCTGCAGGGATCTAATGAAAAACTGTTTTTT.

The J gene is TRBJ2-7, the V gene TRBV7-2, with D possibly called TRBD1 or TRBD2 (5 bases each). This CDR3 contains 15 residues. The germline V gene has CDR1 SGHTA and CDR2 FQGNSA. Trimming removed 1 base from V and 4 bases from J, with 14 bases in between. This CDR3 is CASSLGGSTAYEQYF. CDR3 coding DNA: TGTGCCAGCAGCTTAGGGGGGAGCACCGCATACGAGCAGTACTTC.

V is TRBV10-3 and J is TRBJ2-7, with 8 bases identical to TRBD1. Germline V gene lookup returns CDR1 ENHRY and CDR2 SYGVKD. With 6 bases clipped from V and 2 bases from J, the junction kept 12 bases outside the gene matches. CDR3 length: 16 residues. CDR3 DNA: TGTGCCATCAGGGGTGGGACAGGACAAGGAACCTACGAGCAGTACTTC. It yields the protein CAIRGGTGQGTYEQYF.

The chain is built from TRBV12-3 or TRBV12-4 and TRBJ2-7, with 7 bases lining up with TRBD1. With 6 bases clipped from V and 2 bases from J, the junction kept 7 bases outside the gene matches. The CDR3 covers 14 residues. CDR3 sequence (DNA): TGTGCCAGCAGACGGACAGGCAACCCCTACGAGCAGTACTTC. Residues: CASRRTGNPYEQYF.

This chain links TRBV19 with TRBJ1-2, with 11 positions matching TRBD1. The CDR3 length is 15 residues. V dropped 7 bases and J dropped 2; count of bases not matched to a gene: 6. Germline V gene data show CDR1 as LNHDA and CDR2 as SQIVND (reference sequence). The CDR3 bases are TGTGCCAGTAATCAAAGGACAGGGGGCAACTATGGCTACACCTTC. Translation gives CASNQRTGGNYGYTF. The variable domain in full, completed from reference TRBV19 and TRBJ1-2, reads DGGITQSPKYLFRKEGQNVTLSCEQNLNHDAMYWYRQDPGQGLRLIYYSQIVNDFQKGDIAEGYSVSREKKESFPLTVTSAQKNPTAFYLCASNQRTGGNYGYTFGSGTRLTVV.

The chain couples TRBV29-1 to TRBJ2-7; 10 bases map to TRBD1. V dropped 7 bases and J dropped 5; count of bases not matched to a gene: 11. The CDR3 spans 14 residues. Germline V gene data show CDR1 as SQVTM and CDR2 as ANQGSEA. CDR3 DNA: TGCAGCGCCCGAAACCCGGGACAGGGGAACGAGCAGTACTTC. Translated, it gives CSARNPGQGNEQYF.

The chain links TRBV29-1 to TRBJ1-2; D is possibly TRBD1 (6 bases). Germline V lookup: CDR1 SQVTM, CDR2 ANQGSEA. The CDR3 is 13 amino acids. Trimming took 0 bases from V and 12 from J, leaving 17 bases between them. CDR3 in DNA: TGCAGCGTTGAAGAAACAGGGCCAGGGGAAAACACCTTC. Amino acid sequence: CSVEETGPGENTF.

Ten or more counts support this clonotype. This chain uses TRBV3-1 with TRBJ2-1, with TRBD1 matching 7 bases. V was pared by 4 bases and J by 4 bases, with 13 bases of the junction left unmatched. CDR1 LGHDT and CDR2 YNNKEL come from the germline V gene (reference sequence). There are 17 residues in the CDR3. The CDR3 DNA is TGTGCCAGCAGCCCCGAGGGCTTCCGGGACAGTTACAATGAGCAGTTCTTC. Its protein product is CASSPEGFRDSYNEQFF.

V and J are TRBV10-3 and TRBJ1-1; 7 bases line up with TRBD1. The V gene's germline CDR1 is ENHRY and CDR2 SYGVKD. The CDR3 covers 14 residues. With V trimmed by 8 bases and J by 1 base, 7 bases remained unmatched. CDR3: CAIEPTGANTEAFF. Written as DNA, the CDR3 is TGTGCCATCGAGCCTACAGGGGCGAACACTGAAGCTTTCTTT.

The V call is TRBV2, the J call TRBJ2-2, with a tentative D call TRBD2 (5 bases). V lost 7 bases to trimming and J lost 7 bases, with 10 bases between them. Germline CDR1 reads SNHLY; CDR2 reads FYNNEI. This CDR3 spans 12 amino acids. The DNA for the CDR3 is TGTGCCAGCACAAGAGGAGGCGGGGAGCTGTTTTTT. It is translated as CASTRGGGELFF.

The rearrangement uses TRBV19 and TRBJ2-1; D is possibly TRBD2 (6 bases). Germline loops: CDR1 LNHDA, CDR2 SQIVND (reference sequence). The CDR3 sequence is 20 residues long. V was trimmed by 7 bases and J by 7 bases, leaving 35 bases between them. Here the CDR3 reads CASTVGGGTSKLGWLNEQFF. The DNA of the CDR3 is TGTGCCAGTACCGTTGGGGGTGGAACTAGCAAGTTGGGGTGGTTGAATGAGCAGTTCTTC.

The chain has TRBV7-9 and TRBJ2-2, with 8 positions matching TRBD1. CDR1 is SEHNR and CDR2 is FQNEAQ in the germline V gene (reference sequence). The CDR3 has 14 amino acids. Unmatched junction bases numbered 7, after V lost 11 bases and J lost 2 bases. In DNA, the CDR3 is TGTGCCTGTAGGGCAGGGGGCAACACCGGGGAGCTGTTTTTT. Translated: CACRAGGNTGELFF.

V is TRBV9 and J is TRBJ2-7; tentatively, D is TRBD1 (7 bases). V was trimmed by 3 bases and J by 3 bases, leaving 16 bases between them. The CDR3 has 15 amino acids. Looked up from germline, CDR1 is SGDLS and CDR2 is YYNGEE. The CDR3: CASSAGDSRFYEQYF. The CDR3 coding sequence is TGTGCCAGCAGCGCGGGGGACAGCAGATTCTACGAGCAGTACTTC.

V usage is TRBV10-3 and J usage is TRBJ2-1; 10 bases agree with TRBD1. The CDR3 extends over 14 amino acids. The germline gives CDR1 ENHRY, CDR2 SYGVKD. Trimming cost V 3 bases and J 5 bases; bases outside gene matches: 1. The CDR3 protein is CAISDGTGDNEQFF. CDR3 nucleotide sequence: TGTGCCATCAGTGACGGGACAGGGGACAATGAGCAGTTCTTC.